These 11 T cell receptor beta chains came from one sample sequenced in a study of post-analysis software for immune sequencing data. Findings and limits, study-wide: There were five TRBV segments more frequent in patients than controls, and TRBV5-6, TRBV5-1 and TRBV20-1 were among them.

Their target antigens are unknown. Tagging with unique molecular identifiers was a feature of the TCR beta cDNA libraries. MiXCR, run by TCRdb on the PCR reads, gives a single entry per CDR3 protein. This sample has 150,000 to 200,000 distinct CDR3 sequences, with 30% found just once. The sequencing sample was made of blood. The source of these receptors is a girl between 10 and 17 years old with multiple sclerosis.

This clonotype showed up many times. This chain uses TRBV5-5 with TRBJ1-5, with a tentative D call TRBD1 (6 bases). Germline CDR1 and CDR2: SGHKS and YYEKEE (reference sequence). This CDR3 is built from 16 residues. V dropped 4 bases and J dropped 2 bases, with 16 bases sitting between them. The CDR3 sequence: CASSPEGVKGNQPQHF. The DNA of the CDR3 is TGTGCCAGCAGCCCGGAGGGGGTCAAAGGCAATCAGCCCCAGCATTTT.

This clonotype showed up just a few times. The J gene is TRBJ2-4, the V gene TRBV2, with D possibly being TRBD1 or TRBD2 (5 bases each). The CDR3 spans 12 residues. Trimming stripped 8 bases from V and 3 bases from J, with 8 bases between. CDR1 is SNHLY, CDR2 FYNNEI, per germline. This chain's CDR3 is CASGTYKNIQYF. The CDR3, as DNA: TGTGCCAGCGGGACGTACAAAAACATTCAGTACTTC.

This clonotype has a count of ten or more. This chain joins TRBV12-3 or TRBV12-4 and TRBJ2-1; 14 bases agree with TRBD2. CDR3 length: 15 residues. The V gene end was trimmed by 3 bases and the J gene end by 7 bases; junction bases not matched to a gene: 2. In nucleotides, the CDR3 is TGTGCCAGCAGTTTGGGGACTAGCGGGGGAAATGAGCAGTTCTTC. Translation gives CASSLGTSGGNEQFF.

The chain is built from TRBV6-6 and TRBJ2-4, with D perhaps given as TRBD1 or TRBD2 (5 bases each). The CDR3 contains 17 residues. Trimming shortened V by 5 bases and J by 8 bases, and 25 bases separated the two germline ends. Germline assignment: CDR1 MNHNY and CDR2 SVGAGI (reference sequence). CDR3 amino acids: CASSRDARGIHRDIQYF. CDR3 DNA sequence: TGTGCCAGCAGTCGGGACGCGAGGGGTATTCATAGGGACATTCAGTACTTC.

This chain joins TRBV15 and TRBJ2-2; 7 nucleotides match TRBD1. In germline, CDR1 is LNHNV, CDR2 YYDKDF (reference sequence). J lost 5 bases, V lost 5 bases, and 14 bases had no gene match. The CDR3 contains 17 residues. The CDR3 reads CATSPTTGIEGTGELFF. CDR3 sequence (DNA): TGTGCCACCAGCCCAACGACAGGGATTGAGGGGACCGGGGAGCTGTTTTTT.

Only a few counts were recorded for this clonotype. This chain connects TRBV5-1 to TRBJ1-1; 10 positions match TRBD1. The CDR3 runs 16 residues. CDR1 is SGHRS, CDR2 YFSETQ, per germline. Trimming at V came to 3 bases and at J to 5 bases, leaving 10 bases not matched to a gene. DNA for the CDR3: TGCGCCAGCAGCTGGGGACAGGGGCTCCTTTGGACTGAAGCTTTCTTT. Its translation: CASSWGQGLLWTEAFF.

In its sample, this clonotype was seen many times. The chain combines TRBV3-1 with TRBJ2-3, with 8 bases identical to TRBD2. The germline CDR1 and CDR2 sequences are LGHDT and YNNKEL (reference sequence). V was pared by 4 bases and J by 2 bases, with 8 bases of the junction left unmatched. This CDR3 has 16 amino acids. Here the CDR3 reads CASSRGLAAITDTQYF. The CDR3 region has the DNA TGTGCCAGCAGCCGCGGACTAGCAGCCATCACAGATACGCAGTATTTT.

This clonotype was counted at least ten times. CDR3: CASSGQRDPTDTQYF. Written as DNA, the CDR3 is TGTGCCAGCAGCGGCCAGCGGGACCCCACAGATACGCAGTATTTT. The rearrangement joins TRBV9 to TRBJ2-3, with 7 bases matching TRBD2. This CDR3 contains 15 residues. CDR1 is SGDLS, CDR2 YYNGEE, per germline. The V and J ends lost 3 bases and 2 bases, in that order; junction bases with no gene match: 6.

This clonotype showed up just a few times. The chain joins TRBV6-1 to TRBJ1-2; 9 bases are a match to TRBD1. V gave up 11 bases and J gave up 7 bases; unmatched junction bases: 29. The CDR3 totals 19 residues. From germline, CDR1 is MNHNS and CDR2 SASEGT. The CDR3 DNA reads as TGTGCCGGCGGGCGACTTCGGGGGGATGCGGACAGGGGTATTGGTGGCTACACCTTC. Residues: CAGGRLRGDADRGIGGYTF.

This clonotype was detected only a few times. V is TRBV20-1 and J is TRBJ1-5; D unclear. V lost 0 bases to trimming and J lost 0 bases, with 3 bases between them. This CDR3 comprises 13 residues. Looked up from germline, CDR1 is DFQATT and CDR2 is SNEGSKA (reference sequence). CDR3 amino acids: CSARDYSNQPQHF. For the CDR3, the DNA is TGCAGTGCTAGAGATTATAGCAATCAGCCCCAGCATTTT.

The chain joins TRBV7-9 to TRBJ2-3, with D unresolved. This CDR3 contains 11 residues. CDR1 and CDR2 (germline): SEHNR, FQNEAQ (reference sequence). Here the CDR3 DNA reads TGTGTATCCCAGGTTACAGATACGCAGTATTTT. Amino acids: CVSQVTDTQYF.